Sequencing of this T cell receptor (beta chain) was carried out in a study of T cell clonotyping in hematopoietic cell transplantation (dated by TCRdb to the early 2020s). For the wider study: Pretransplant recipient samples were obtained after cytoreduction. Patient recruitment ran from 2015 to early 2017, and follow-up continued until September 2020 or death. A total of over 130 blood samples were gathered in the study from roughly 40 consecutive transplant recipients along with their related donors.

Concerning this clone: What antigen it recognizes has not been identified. No qualities accompany the bases; no much larger clone lies one base away.

The time point label of this sample denotes: recipient sample about 28 days before transplant, after cytoreduction. Blood from recipients was drawn about 28 days before transplant and again at days 30, 100 and 180 after transplant. Nuclei Lysis Solution was used to extract genomic DNA from fresh or cryopreserved unfractionated peripheral blood mononuclear cells. With the immunoSEQ assay, which is a bias-controlled multiplex PCR relying on V- and J-specific primers, TCR beta CDR3 regions were amplified from genomic DNA. A second PCR step added a proprietary barcode and Illumina adapter sequences to the CDR3 amplicons. An Illumina MiSeq instrument was used to sequence the CDR3 libraries. On the authors' methods: Export and quality control were handled in immunoSEQ Analyzer 3.0, while downstream analyses relied on R Bioconductor and Immunarch. Only productive rearrangements in the normalized downsampled data set went into calculating the repertoire metrics. Clonotypes larger than 5 templates in the normalized cohort were defined as pathologically expanded. Repertoire diversity was measured with the Inverse Simpson Index. To capture all clonotypes, CMV-specificity analyses were performed on the non-normalized data set. The table was pulled from immuneACCESS by TCRdb, which kept in-frame rearrangements only. Such tables lose some clones; where checked, under half of the loss comes from unresolved V genes, and the rest has no known cause. V, J and clone size are taken as reported in that table, and D and trimming were inferred from the DNA itself. The sample contains tens of thousands of clones, 95% of them found a single time. Of the sample, about 1.5% is held by the ten largest clones.

On the study overall, not on this receptor specifically: The sample size was limited and the cells went unsorted, which meant the CD4 and CD8 repertoire contributions could not be told apart. Recipient repertoires showed only a small fraction of overlap with donor repertoires, and over 95% appeared de novo at the given depth. After transplant, TCR diversity in recipients dropped, and pathologically expanded clonotypes climbed progressively between day 30 and day 180. Broader TCR repertoire diversity after transplant was predicted by Inverse Simpson Index values from donors and from recipients before transplant.

The sample here was peripheral blood mononuclear cells, taken before stem cell transplant. The TCR originated in a man aged 40-50 years with chronic myeloid leukemia. Some clones in this sample may be carry-over from other donors' samples.

The CDR3 is CASSLFSSGARGDTQYF. The bases are TGTGCCAGCAGCCTCTTTTCGTCGGGGGCCCGGGGAGATACGCAGTATTTT. The rearrangement combines TRBV7-9 with TRBJ2-3; the D gene is tentatively TRBD1 or TRBD2, each matching 6 bases. Trimming removed 5 bases from V and 5 bases from J, leaving 23 bases between the germline ends. CDR1 and CDR2 are read off the germline V gene (reference sequence) as SEHNR and FQNEAQ. Its CDR3 holds 17 amino acids, cysteine through phenylalanine. The read is trimmed to its CDR3 DNA, 51 bases read in frame from base 1.